This TCR beta chain was obtained from a study of shared clonotypes between healthy human individuals. Across the study: Per donor, CD8 memory used one plate, CD8 naive used two, CD4 memory used three and CD4 naive used three.

The V segment lost 7 bases and the J segment 7 bases; nucleotides outside the gene matches: 21. Germline CDR1 reads SGHNT; CDR2 reads YENEEA. The CDR3 length is 18 residues. Data came from immunoSEQ multiplex PCR; TCRdb stores just in-frame clones and leaves some out. This table has more than 1,200,000 clones, approximately 98.5% appearing once. The sequencing sample was made of naive CD4+ T cells sorted from blood. Subset: CD45RA+ positively selected. The chain links TRBV11-3 to TRBJ2-7; 11 bases map to TRBD2. The TCR sequence derives from a man aged 25-45 years in good health. CDR3 DNA sequence: TGTGCCAGCACCGGACAACTAGCGGGAGAATCCCTTTCGAGGGAGCAGTACTTC. This gives the protein CASTGQLAGESLSREQYF. Supplemented by reference TRBV11-3 and TRBJ2-7, the full variable domain reads EAGVVQSPRYKIIEKKQPVAFWCNPISGHNTLYWYLQNLGQGPELLIRYENEEAVDDSQLPKDRFSAERLKGVDSTLKIQPAELGDSAVYLCASTGQLAGESLSREQYFGPGTRLTVT.